The 10 T cell receptor beta chains presented below share a single source sample, sequenced in a study of blood T cells in healthy people across ages. Primers used in a second PCR of about 7 to 12 cycles were a sample-barcoded 5' primer and a J-beta primer mix. TCRdb re-called the 5' RACE reads with MiXCR, one entry per CDR3 protein. The data show around 1,800,000 distinct CDR3 sequences, about two fifths seen once. The sample taken for sequencing was blood. The receptors here all came from a human donor in good health.

The chain is built from TRBV12-3 or TRBV12-4 and TRBJ1-6; 10 nucleotides line up with TRBD1. This CDR3 is 14 amino acids long. The V and J ends lost 3 bases and 10 bases, in that order; junction bases with no gene match: 3. The CDR3 region is CASSFGTGVSPLHF. Here the CDR3 DNA reads TGTGCCAGCAGTTTTGGGACAGGGGTCTCACCCCTCCACTTT.

This clonotype was seen once. The chain carries TRBV29-1 and TRBJ1-1, with D perhaps TRBD1 (6 bases). Trimming took 2 bases from V and 1 from J, leaving 14 bases between them. Germline values: CDR1 SQVTM, CDR2 ANQGSEA. CDR3 length: 15 amino acids. The DNA of the CDR3 is TGCAGCGTTGAATACAGGGCAGCCTGGAACACTGAAGCTTTCTTT. This codes for CSVEYRAAWNTEAFF. Using reference TRBV29-1 and TRBJ1-1 for the parts outside the CDR3, the full variable domain is SAVISQKPSRDICQRGTSLTIQCQVDSQVTMMFWYRQQPGQSLTLIATANQGSEATYESGFVIDKFPISRPNLTFSTLTVSNMSPEDSSIYLCSVEYRAAWNTEAFFGQGTRLTVV.

This clonotype was observed a handful of times. A much larger clonotype is one base distant, so this may be a read error. This chain links TRBV7-2 with TRBJ2-7; D might be TRBD1 (5 bases). The CDR3 has 12 residues. CDR1 is SGHTA and CDR2 is FQGNSA in the germline V gene. The V end was cut by 5 bases, the J end by 7 bases, with 12 bases between. CDR3 protein: CASSRTLDEQYF. The CDR3 DNA reads as TGTGCCAGCAGCCGGACATTAGATGAGCAGTACTTC.

The chain is built from TRBV5-1 and TRBJ2-1, with 7 nucleotides matching TRBD1. V was clipped by 0 bases and J by 7 bases; unmatched bases: 7. The CDR3 runs to 15 residues. Germline CDR1 and CDR2: SGHRS and YFSETQ. CDR3 in amino acids: CASSLERGPSNEQFF. In nucleotides, the CDR3 is TGCGCCAGCAGCTTGGAGAGGGGGCCCTCAAATGAGCAGTTCTTC.

This clonotype was seen a few times. The chain is built from TRBV27 and TRBJ1-1, with 8 nucleotides matching TRBD1. This CDR3 is built from 15 residues. Germline CDR1 reads MNHEY; CDR2 reads SMNVEV (reference sequence). Unmatched junction bases numbered 6, after V lost 3 bases and J lost 3 bases. CDR3 sequence reads: CASSLGRGQDTEAFF. In nucleotides, the CDR3 is TGTGCCAGCAGTTTGGGCAGGGGGCAGGACACTGAAGCTTTCTTT.

V usage is TRBV29-1 and J usage is TRBJ1-1, with 8 bases identical to TRBD1. With V trimmed by 3 bases and J by 0 bases, 3 bases remained unmatched. From germline, CDR1 is SQVTM and CDR2 ANQGSEA. There are 14 residues in the CDR3. Written as DNA, the CDR3 is TGCAGCGTTGACAGGGGGCCGGTGAACACTGAAGCTTTCTTT. Translated: CSVDRGPVNTEAFF.

This chain connects TRBV29-1 to TRBJ2-3, with 7 nucleotides matching TRBD1. The CDR3 has 15 residues. The J segment lost 2 bases and the V segment lost 7 bases, leaving 12 bases of the junction unmatched. Germline assignment: CDR1 SQVTM and CDR2 ANQGSEA. As DNA, the CDR3 is TGCAGCGGGACAGGCAGTACAGAAACCACAGATACGCAGTATTTT. It specifies CSGTGSTETTDTQYF.

The gene calls are TRBV20-1 and TRBJ1-4, with D perhaps matching TRBD1 (6 bases). Trimming took 3 bases from V and 6 from J, leaving 14 bases between them. The CDR3 totals 14 residues. Germline V CDR1 and CDR2: DFQATT, SNEGSKA (reference sequence). As DNA, the CDR3 is TGCAGTGCTAGCCGGGGGCGGTTAGATGAAAAACTGTTTTTT. This sequence encodes CSASRGRLDEKLFF.

The chain carries TRBV6-5 and TRBJ1-1; unclear D gene. Germline-derived CDR1 and CDR2 are MNHEY and SVGAGI. This CDR3 spans 13 amino acids. The ends were cut back, 6 bases at V and 7 bases at J, with 15 bases in the middle. This chain's CDR3 is CASRYNLYGEAFF. In nucleotides, the CDR3 is TGTGCCAGCAGGTACAATTTATACGGTGAAGCTTTCTTT.

The rearrangement uses TRBV7-9 and TRBJ2-7; D is undetermined. The J call may be faulty, since TRBJ2-5 better matches the DNA end. Germline V CDR1 and CDR2: SEHNR, FQNEAQ (reference sequence). The CDR3 contains 14 residues. The CDR3: CASSLIGVSGTQYF. CDR3 DNA sequence: TGTGCCAGCAGCTTAATTGGAGTGAGTGGGACCCAGTACTTC.